The 7 T cell receptor beta chains below all came from one sample that was sequenced in a study of identical twins. TCRdb processed the 5' RACE reads anew with MiXCR; each CDR3 protein has one entry. This sample carries around 470,000 distinct CDR3 sequences, over 12% of them seen once, and the ten largest clones take 0.5% to 0.65%. The data were also submitted as part of a second study, on yellow fever vaccine responses in identical twins.

The specimen sequenced was CD4+ T cells sorted from blood. Source of these receptors: a woman under 30 in good health.

J is TRBJ1-3 and V is TRBV5-1; the D gene is possibly TRBD1 (6 bases). V lost 4 bases and J 4 bases, leaving 12 bases between the germline ends. This CDR3 contains 14 residues. The germline CDR1 and CDR2 sequences are SGHRS and YFSETQ. CDR3 loop: CASSDSGAGNTIYF. CDR3 nucleotide sequence: TGCGCCAGCAGCGATTCAGGGGCGGGAAACACCATATATTTT. Full variable domain (outside the CDR3, taken from reference TRBV5-1 and TRBJ1-3): KAGVTQTPRYLIKTRGQQVTLSCSPISGHRSVSWYQQTPGQGLQFLFEYFSETQRNKGNFPGRFSGRQFSNSRSEMNVSTLELGDSALYLCASSDSGAGNTIYFGEGSWLTVV.

This clonotype was found many times. This rearrangement joins TRBV12-3 or TRBV12-4 to TRBJ1-3; D is unresolved. This CDR3 has 14 residues. Trimming left V 5 bases short and J 1 base short, with 9 bases between. For the CDR3, the DNA is TGTGCCAGCAGTCTTCAGGAATCTGGAAACACCATATATTTT. Amino acid sequence: CASSLQESGNTIYF.

V usage is TRBV20-1 and J usage is TRBJ2-7; maybe TRBD2 (6 bases). Germline loops: CDR1 DFQATT, CDR2 SNEGSKA (reference sequence). Trimming took 5 bases from V and 2 from J, leaving 16 bases between them. The CDR3 runs 14 residues. The DNA for the CDR3 is TGCAGTGCTTTTCCCGGGGGAGCTACCTACGAGCAGTACTTC. Its protein is CSAFPGGATYEQYF.

This clonotype has just a few counts. The V call is TRBV6-5, the J call TRBJ2-7; D possibly corresponds to TRBD2 (5 bases). The CDR3 contains 15 residues. Trimming removed 0 bases at V and 3 bases at J, with 12 bases between. The germline CDR1 and CDR2 sequences are MNHEY and SVGAGI. CDR3 coding DNA: TGTGCCAGCAGTTACTCAAAAGCCGGGGTCTACGAGCAGTACTTC. Translated: CASSYSKAGVYEQYF.

The genes are TRBV25-1 and TRBJ2-6; D call uncertain. CDR3 length: 15 amino acids. The V and J ends lost 5 bases and 2 bases respectively, with 10 bases between them. The germline V gene encodes CDR1 MGHDK and CDR2 SYGVNS. The CDR3 sequence is CASSSSGPGANVLTF. CDR3 nucleotides: TGTGCCAGCAGTTCCTCGGGCCCTGGGGCCAACGTCCTGACTTTC.

This clonotype was detected many times. This chain joins TRBV4-3 and TRBJ2-2; the D is unclear. Between the trimmed V and J ends, which lost 3 bases and 4 bases, there was a span of 9 bases. CDR1 is LGHNA, CDR2 YSLEER, per germline. This CDR3 is 14 amino acids long. The CDR3 nucleotides read TGCGCCAGCAGCCAGTTGTGGGGCACCGGGGAGCTGTTTTTT. As protein: CASSQLWGTGELFF.

The chain has TRBV6-5 and TRBJ1-2; D gene ambiguous. The germline V gene has CDR1 MNHEY and CDR2 SVGAGI. V dropped 2 bases and J dropped 8 bases, with 9 bases sitting between them. The CDR3 has 12 residues. The CDR3 protein is CASSYQDGGYTF. The CDR3 DNA reads TGTGCCAGCAGTTACCAGGACGGGGGCTACACCTTC.